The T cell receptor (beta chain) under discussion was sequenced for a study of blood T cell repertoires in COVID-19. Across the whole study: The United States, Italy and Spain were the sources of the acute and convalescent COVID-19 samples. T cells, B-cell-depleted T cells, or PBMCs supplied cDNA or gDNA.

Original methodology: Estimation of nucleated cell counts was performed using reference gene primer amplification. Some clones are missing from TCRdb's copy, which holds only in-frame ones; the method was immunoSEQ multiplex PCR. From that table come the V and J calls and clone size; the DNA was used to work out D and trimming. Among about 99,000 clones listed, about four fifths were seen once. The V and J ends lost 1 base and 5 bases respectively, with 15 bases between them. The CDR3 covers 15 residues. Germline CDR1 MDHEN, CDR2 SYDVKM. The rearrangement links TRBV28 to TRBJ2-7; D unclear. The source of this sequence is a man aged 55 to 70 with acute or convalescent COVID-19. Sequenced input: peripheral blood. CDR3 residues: CASSLSNPQENEQYF. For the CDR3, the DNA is TGTGCCAGCAGTTTATCGAATCCTCAGGAAAACGAGCAGTACTTC. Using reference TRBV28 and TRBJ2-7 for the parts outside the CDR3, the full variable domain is DVKVTQSSRYLVKRTGEKVFLECVQDMDHENMFWYRQDPGLGLRLIYFSYDVKMKEKGDIPEGYSVSREKKERFSLILESASTNQTSMYLCASSLSNPQENEQYFGPGTRLTVT.